This T cell receptor beta chain was captured in a study of HIV-infected patients and healthy controls. About 500 ng RNA was reverse transcribed with alpha and beta constant-region primers. Separate chain-specific third strand synthesis with multiplexing indices produced the alpha and beta libraries. From the 5' RACE reads, TCRdb called clonotypes with MiXCR, one entry per CDR3 protein. The sample lists 15,000 to 20,000 distinct CDR3 sequences; roughly a tenth were seen once. All unsorted peripheral T cells were captured because whole blood was used without fractionation. Germline assignment: CDR1 SEHNR and CDR2 FQNEAQ (reference sequence). The germline V and J ends were trimmed by 4 bases and 6 bases, with 9 bases remaining between them. The CDR3 runs to 13 residues.

The J gene is TRBJ2-2, the V gene TRBV7-9, with D perhaps TRBD1 (6 bases). Specimen: blood. The sequence was collected from an adult in good health. The CDR3, as DNA: TGTGCCAGCAGCTCACAGGGTCCCGGGGAGCTGTTTTTT. Translated: CASSSQGPGELFF. The full variable domain, its missing parts supplied by reference TRBV7-9 and TRBJ2-2, is DTGVSQNPRHKITKRGQNVTFRCDPISEHNRLYWYRQTLGQGPEFLTYFQNEAQLEKSRLLSDRFSAERPKGSFSTLEIQRTEQGDSAMYLCASSSQGPGELFFGEGSRLTVL.